This is a list of T cell receptor beta chains from one sample in a study of blood T cells in healthy people across ages. TCRdb processed the 5' RACE reads anew with MiXCR; each CDR3 protein has one entry. The repertoire holds about 1.4 million distinct CDR3 sequences, 59% seen once, with 6.5% to 8.5% in the top ten. Sample: blood. Source of these receptors: a man younger than 35 in good health. Both conserved end residues are part of each CDR3. The D gene is left open where the match is weak. Clone size is shown for a subset of rows, as once, few, many or a class of expanded clone.

J,D,size,length,V,DNA,CDR3
TRBJ1-5,TRBD1,.,16,TRBV20-1,TGCAGTGCTAGACCCTCGGACAGGCGGAGCAATCAGCCCCAGCATTTT,CSARPSDRRSNQPQHF
TRBJ1-2,.,.,15,TRBV5-1,TGCGCCAGCAGCCTTGGCACACCCGGAGGCTATGGCTACACCTTC,CASSLGTPGGYGYTF
TRBJ2-1,TRBD2,.,19,TRBV7-2,TGTGCCAGCAGCTTAATCATCGGCGGGGGGGCCGGGGTGGTTGATGAGCAGTTCTTC,CASSLIIGGGAGVVDEQFF
TRBJ2-1,TRBD1,.,13,TRBV20-1,TGCAGTGCCGCGGGACAGGGAGTGAATGAGCAGTTCTTC,CSAAGQGVNEQFF
TRBJ1-3,TRBD1,few,14,TRBV12-3/TRBV12-4,TGTGCCAGCAGATCAGGGGGCGGTGGAAACACCATATATTTT,CASRSGGGGNTIYF
TRBJ1-1,TRBD1,.,15,TRBV5-1,TGCGCCAGCAGCCAGGGACAGGGGGGAGTGACTGAAGCTTTCTTT,CASSQGQGGVTEAFF
TRBJ2-2,.,.,15,TRBV28,TGTGCCAGCAGTTTATTTCAGGGGAGGACCGGGGAGCTGTTTTTT,CASSLFQGRTGELFF
TRBJ2-1,TRBD2,.,14,TRBV10-3,TGTGCCATCAGCGCCGGGACTAGGGCCAATGAGCAGTTCTTC,CAISAGTRANEQFF
TRBJ1-1,TRBD1,.,13,TRBV7-9,TGTGCCAGCAGCTCGCCACAGGGGATTGAAGCTTTCTTT,CASSSPQGIEAFF
TRBJ2-7,.,few,17,TRBV28,TGTGCCAGCAGTCCCCATTCGACAGATTTAAGCTCCTACGAGCAGTACTTC,CASSPHSTDLSSYEQYF
TRBJ2-1,TRBD1,.,16,TRBV20-1,TGCAGTGCTAGAACACGGGACAGGGGAAGGGGCAATAAGCAGTTCTTC,CSARTRDRGRGNKQFF
TRBJ2-1,TRBD1,.,15,TRBV28,TGTGCCAGCAGTGCCGCGACAGGGGCTTTAGTTGAGCAGTTCTTC,CASSAATGALVEQFF
TRBJ2-3,.,.,14,TRBV4-1,TGCGCCAGCAGCCAAGATCAAATTACAGATACGCAGTATTTT,CASSQDQITDTQYF
TRBJ1-1,TRBD1,few,14,TRBV4-1,TGCGCCAGCAGCCAAGTCGAGACAGGGGGTGAAGCTTTCTTT,CASSQVETGGEAFF
TRBJ2-1,.,.,12,TRBV7-9,TGTGCCAGCTCCAGATCCAGGGGCATCGAGTTCTTC,CASSRSRGIEFF
TRBJ2-7,.,.,14,TRBV11-2,TGTGCCAGCAGCGTGAGCGGGTATACCTACGAGCAGTACTTC,CASSVSGYTYEQYF
TRBJ1-5,.,.,15,TRBV10-3,TGTGCCATCAGTGAGATCCTGGGACTGGATCAGCCCCAGCATTTT,CAISEILGLDQPQHF
TRBJ1-2,.,.,13,TRBV27,TGTGCCAGCAAGCGAGGGGGGAACTATGGCTACACCTTC,CASKRGGNYGYTF
TRBJ2-3,.,few,14,TRBV6-2/TRBV6-3,TGTGCCAGCAGAGGCGGGGTTAGCACAGATACGCAGTATTTT,CASRGGVSTDTQYF
TRBJ2-3,.,few,13,TRBV29-1,TGCAGCGTTGTAGGGGAAGGGACAGATACGCAGTATTTT,CSVVGEGTDTQYF
TRBJ2-1,.,.,12,TRBV6-5,TGTGCCAGCGGTTCGGCGTTTGGGGAGCAGTTCTTC,CASGSAFGEQFF
TRBJ2-3,TRBD2,.,14,TRBV6-4,TGTGCCAGCAGGGAGGGACTAGCCTCAGATACGCAGTATTTT,CASREGLASDTQYF
TRBJ2-1,TRBD2,.,15,TRBV5-1,TGCGCCAGCAGGCAACTAGCGGGAGGAGGCAATGAGCAGTTCTTC,CASRQLAGGGNEQFF
TRBJ2-7,TRBD1,.,14,TRBV2,TGTGCCATCCCCCTCAGGGGGAGCTCCTACGAGCAGTACTTC,CAIPLRGSSYEQYF
TRBJ2-7,TRBD2,once,15,TRBV27,TGTGCCAGCACGTCGACTAGCGGGATTTCCTACGAGCAGTACTTC,CASTSTSGISYEQYF
TRBJ2-7,TRBD2,.,14,TRBV20-1,TGCAGTGCTAATAGCGACCCCGGGAGGGACGAGCAGTACTTC,CSANSDPGRDEQYF
TRBJ2-7,TRBD1,once,13,TRBV7-2,TGTGCCAGCAACCGGGACAGAACTTACGAGCAGTACTTC,CASNRDRTYEQYF
TRBJ2-1,.,few,10,TRBV20-1,TGCAGTGCTTTCCACAATGAGCAGTTCTTC,CSAFHNEQFF
TRBJ2-5,.,.,14,TRBV28,TGTGCCAGCAGTATTATCGAGCCGGGTGAGACCCAGTACTTC,CASSIIEPGETQYF
TRBJ2-1,TRBD1,.,16,TRBV29-1,TGCAGCGTTGTTGGGACAGGGAACGGAAGATACAATGAGCAGTTCTTC,CSVVGTGNGRYNEQFF